The 4 T cell receptor beta chains reported below all come from one sample, sequenced in a study of T cells in narcolepsy. TCRdb's table, derived via immunoSEQ multiplex PCR, lists solely in-frame clones and lacks some. The sample records some 15,000 clones, 55% to 80% being singletons. Material: CD45RA- memory CD8+ T cells from PBMCs. The receptors were sampled from a human donor with narcolepsy.

The chain combines TRBV7-3 with TRBJ2-1; no reliable D call. Germline CDR1 is SGHTA and CDR2 is FQGTGA. This CDR3 comprises 18 residues. The V gene lost 3 bases and the J gene lost 2 bases, with 20 bases spanning the gap. The DNA of the CDR3 is TGTGCCAGCAGCTTTAGCTCCGCCAGCGCCTCCACCTACAATGAGCAGTTCTTC. It encodes CASSFSSASASTYNEQFF. Full variable domain (outside the CDR3, taken from reference TRBV7-3 and TRBJ2-1): GAGVSQTPSNKVTEKGKYVELRCDPISGHTALYWYRQSLGQGPEFLIYFQGTGAADDSGLPNDRFFAVRPEGSVSTLKIQRTERGDSAVYLCASSFSSASASTYNEQFFGPGTRLTVL.

J is TRBJ2-1 and V is TRBV2; 7 bases fit TRBD2. V lost 11 bases, J lost 7 bases, and 11 bases stayed unmatched. CDR3 length: 13 amino acids. Germline-derived CDR1 and CDR2 are SNHLY and FYNNEI. Written as DNA, the CDR3 is TGTGCCTCGAAACCGGGACTAAAAAATGAGCAGTTCTTC. Encoded protein: CASKPGLKNEQFF. The whole variable domain, filled in from reference TRBV2 and TRBJ2-1, reads EPEVTQTPSHQVTQMGQEVILRCVPISNHLYFYWYRQILGQKVEFLVSFYNNEISEKSEIFDDQFSVERPDGSNFTLKIRSTKLEDSAMYFCASKPGLKNEQFFGPGTRLTVL.

In nucleotides, the CDR3 is TGTGCCAGCAGCTTAGGAGGATACGCGAACACTGAAGCTTTCTTT. It encodes CASSLGGYANTEAFF. The V and J genes are TRBV7-6 and TRBJ1-1; D gene ambiguous. The germline V gene has CDR1 SGHVS and CDR2 FNYEAQ. Trimming removed 1 base from V and 1 base from J, with 10 bases in between. CDR3 size: 15 residues.

The chain combines TRBV7-3 with TRBJ2-7; no definite D call. V was cut by 1 base and J by 5 bases, with 9 bases left in between. Germline CDR1 and CDR2: SGHTA and FQGTGA. The CDR3 loop spans 13 amino acids. CDR3 amino acids: CASSLKAGDEQYF. As DNA, the CDR3 is TGTGCCAGCAGCTTAAAGGCCGGTGACGAGCAGTACTTC. Supplemented by reference TRBV7-3 and TRBJ2-7, the full variable domain reads GAGVSQTPSNKVTEKGKYVELRCDPISGHTALYWYRQSLGQGPEFLIYFQGTGAADDSGLPNDRFFAVRPEGSVSTLKIQRTERGDSAVYLCASSLKAGDEQYFGPGTRLTVT.